This T cell receptor beta chain was observed in a study of breast tumors, draining lymph nodes, adjacent tissues. Study-wide results and caveats: Tumor T cell lymph node origin was a supported hypothesis, not proven. Compared with basal-like, luminal-like tumors shared significantly more repertoire with nontumor tissue. Compared with lymph nodes, tumors were less diverse; compared with nontumor tissue, more. The data were judged consistent with most tumor T cells coming from lymph node and expanding in tumor.

This clonotype was detected only a few times. Antigen: not known. Breast cancer patients provided tissue from their axillary draining lymph nodes. TCRdb processed the multiplex PCR reads anew with MiXCR; each CDR3 protein has one entry. The data hold around 170,000 distinct CDR3 sequences, with roughly 30% observed a single time. Germline V CDR1 and CDR2: MNHEY, SMNVEV (reference sequence). The germline V and J ends were trimmed by 2 bases and 0 bases, with 8 bases remaining between them. This CDR3 is built from 15 residues. The rearrangement joins TRBV27 to TRBJ1-5, with a weak D call TRBD1 (6 bases). The TCR sequence derives from a female donor with breast cancer. Some clones in this sample may be carry-over from other donors' samples. The sample comprised axillary lymph node tissue. CDR3 sequence reads: CASSLQGRSNQPQHF. The DNA for the CDR3 is TGTGCCAGCAGTTTACAGGGGCGTAGCAATCAGCCCCAGCATTTT.